The rows below give T cell receptor beta chains drawn from one sample of a study of T cell changes during pregnancy in multiple sclerosis. TCRdb's table, derived via immunoSEQ multiplex PCR, lists solely in-frame clones and lacks some. Found here are 25,000 to 35,000 clones, just over 85% of them singletons; the top ten hold around 0.77%. The specimen was CD4+ T cells from peripheral blood mononuclear cells, collected in the first trimester of pregnancy. The origin of the receptors is a female donor in good health, enrolled as a control in a pregnancy study. Both conserved end residues are part of each CDR3. A D gene is named only where the DNA matches it firmly. Some rows mark clone size as missing; the rest say once, few, many or name a class of expanded clone.

>TRBJ1-4|NA|TRBV7-2|TRBD1
TGTGCCAGCAGCCACCGGGACAGGGTCTCGTCTAATGAAAAACTGTTTTTT
CASSHRDRVSSNEKLFF
>TRBJ2-7|NA|TRBV5-1|NA
TGCGCCAGCAGCTTGGGGCAGGGGGGACACGAGCAGTACTTC
CASSLGQGGHEQYF
>TRBJ1-2|NA|TRBV10-3|TRBD1
TGTGCCATCAGTGAGACAGGGGAACCCTATGGCTACACCTTC
CAISETGEPYGYTF
>TRBJ1-1|NA|TRBV9|NA
TGTGCCAGCAGCGTAGTGGCAGAGAACACTGAAGCTTTCTTT
CASSVVAENTEAFF
>TRBJ2-1|NA|TRBV13|TRBD2
TGTGCCAGCAGCTCCCTAGCGGGGTTCAATGAGCAGTTCTTC
CASSSLAGFNEQFF
>TRBJ2-7|NA|TRBV30|NA
TGTGCCTGTTCCGTCAGGGGCTCCTACGAGCAGTACTTC
CACSVRGSYEQYF
>TRBJ2-7|NA|TRBV4-1|TRBD1
TGCGCCAGCAGCCAACCTTGGCTCGGACAGGGGAGATCCTACGAGCAGTACTTC
CASSQPWLGQGRSYEQYF
>TRBJ2-7|NA|TRBV7-3|TRBD2
TGTGCCAGCAGTTCTAGCGGAGGGCCCTACGAGCAGTACTTC
CASSSSGGPYEQYF
>TRBJ1-6|few|TRBV7-2|NA
TGTGCCAGCAGCTTGAGTAACTCACCCCTCCACTTT
CASSLSNSPLHF
>TRBJ1-2|once|TRBV6-5|TRBD1
TGTGCCACCCAGGGGGGCTATGGCTACACCTTC
CATQGGYGYTF
>TRBJ2-5|NA|TRBV19|NA
TGTGCCAGTATGAGGGGGTCGGGGGGTGAGGAGACCCAGTACTTC
CASMRGSGGEETQYF
>TRBJ1-6|NA|TRBV7-8|TRBD1
TGTGCCAGCAGACAGGGGGCTCAAAATTCACCCCTCCACTTT
CASRQGAQNSPLHF
>TRBJ1-1|NA|TRBV29-1|NA
TGCAGCCAAAGACGGGTGAACACTGAAGCTTTCTTT
CSQRRVNTEAFF
>TRBJ2-1|NA|TRBV19|TRBD2
TGTGCCAGTAGTACTAGCGGGGGGCGTGGTGAGCAGTTCTTC
CASSTSGGRGEQFF
>TRBJ2-5|NA|TRBV4-3|NA
TGCGCCAGCAGCCAAGTTGGGGGGGAGACCCAGTACTTC
CASSQVGGETQYF
>TRBJ1-2|NA|TRBV19|NA
TGTGCCAGTAGTATAGATAGCTATGGCTACACCTTC
CASSIDSYGYTF
>TRBJ1-2|NA|TRBV5-1|NA
TGCGCCAGCAGCCCCCGCGGGGATGGCTACACCTTC
CASSPRGDGYTF
>TRBJ2-5|NA|TRBV7-6|TRBD2
TGTGCCAGCAGCTCTAGCGGGGGTGGTGAGACCCAGTACTTC
CASSSSGGGETQYF
>TRBJ1-1|NA|TRBV11-3|NA
TGTGCCAGCAGCTTAGAGGGGGGGAGGAACACTGAAGCTTTCTTT
CASSLEGGRNTEAFF
>TRBJ2-3|NA|TRBV15|TRBD2
TGTGCCACCAGCTACATCGGGGGGGCCACAGATACGCAGTATTTT
CATSYIGGATDTQYF
>TRBJ2-7|NA|TRBV7-2|NA
TGTGCCAGCAGCCACGACCCGGGCTCCTACGAGCAGTACTTC
CASSHDPGSYEQYF
>TRBJ1-1|NA|TRBV30|TRBD1
TGTGCCTGGACCTTACAGGGGGCTGACACTGAAGCTTTCTTT
CAWTLQGADTEAFF
>TRBJ2-7|NA|TRBV9|TRBD1
TGTGCCAGCAGCGCTTCGACAGGGGGCGACTACGAGCAGTACTTC
CASSASTGGDYEQYF
>TRBJ1-1|NA|TRBV5-1|TRBD1
TGCGCCAGCAGCTTTACAGGGCCAGGGGGCACTGAAGCTTTCTTT
CASSFTGPGGTEAFF
>TRBJ1-6|NA|TRBV19|TRBD1
TGTGCCAGTAGTGGCGGACAGGGTTATAATTCACCCCTCCACTTT
CASSGGQGYNSPLHF
>TRBJ1-1|NA|TRBV6-6|NA
TGTGCCAGCAGTTATGTTCAGGTTGAAGCTTTCTTT
CASSYVQVEAFF
>TRBJ2-7|NA|TRBV23-1|NA
TGCGCCAGCAGTCCTCCCAAACCATTCGACAGGCATACCTACGAGCAGTACTTC
CASSPPKPFDRHTYEQYF
>TRBJ2-7|NA|TRBV29-1|NA
TGCAGCGTTGAGGGGGGGCGCATCGGGCAGTACTTC
CSVEGGRIGQYF